Each of the 13 T cell receptor beta chains below was sequenced from the same sample in a study of T cells after yellow fever vaccination. TCRdb reprocessed the 5' RACE reads with MiXCR, giving one entry per CDR3 protein. The table shows about 60,000 distinct CDR3 sequences, with around 6.9% occurring only once. Sequencing was performed on CD8+ T cells sorted from PBMCs, taken on the day of the first yellow fever vaccination. The receptors originated from a man between 18 and 29 years old who received the YFV17D yellow fever vaccine.

This clonotype was counted only a few times. The chain uses TRBV4-1 and TRBJ2-6, with a weak D call TRBD1 (6 bases). V was clipped by 3 bases and J by 1 base, with 19 bases between them. The CDR3 has 19 residues. The germline V gene has CDR1 MGHRA and CDR2 YSYEKL. CDR3 amino acids: CASSHRAGDIGSGANVLTF. As DNA, the CDR3 is TGCGCCAGCAGCCATAGGGCCGGGGACATTGGTTCTGGGGCCAACGTCCTGACTTTC.

This clonotype has at least ten counts. The gene calls are TRBV9 and TRBJ2-1, with a weak D call TRBD1 (6 bases). The CDR3 consists of 14 residues. The V end lost 5 bases, the J end lost 9 bases, and 18 bases lay between the germline ends. Germline V gene sequence: CDR1 SGDLS, CDR2 YYNGEE. This CDR3 reads CASSIAGGEAEQFF. As DNA, the CDR3 is TGTGCCAGCAGTATAGCTGGGGGCGAGGCTGAGCAGTTCTTC.

This clonotype was picked up many times. This chain uses TRBV12-5 with TRBJ2-4; 8 bases line up with TRBD2. Trimming cost V 6 bases and J 4 bases; bases outside gene matches: 14. Germline V lookup: CDR1 LGHNT, CDR2 FRNRAP. The CDR3 has 17 amino acids. CDR3 in amino acids: CASGSTPGGAGKNIQYF. CDR3 DNA sequence: TGTGCTAGTGGCTCCACCCCCGGGGGGGCAGGGAAAAACATTCAGTACTTC.

In this sample, this clonotype turned up a few times. The genes are TRBV29-1 and TRBJ2-3, with 8 bases identical to TRBD1. This CDR3 spans 15 amino acids. CDR1 SQVTM and CDR2 ANQGSEA come from the germline V gene. The V and J ends lost 4 bases and 2 bases, in that order; junction bases with no gene match: 8. The CDR3 loop is CSVGTGNYFTDTQYF. Written as DNA, the CDR3 is TGCAGCGTTGGGACAGGGAATTACTTCACAGATACGCAGTATTTT.

This clonotype was observed many times. The V gene is TRBV4-3, the J gene TRBJ2-3, with a weak D call TRBD1 (6 bases). Trimming removed 1 base at V and 0 bases at J, with 14 bases between. The CDR3 is 17 amino acids. Looked up from germline, CDR1 is LGHNA and CDR2 is YSLEER. CDR3 loop: CASSQAEGHSSTDTQYF. The CDR3 DNA follows: TGCGCCAGCAGCCAAGCTGAGGGACATTCTAGCACAGATACGCAGTATTTT.

This clonotype occurred many times. The chain couples TRBV6-5 to TRBJ1-2; 8 positions agree with TRBD1. With 6 bases clipped from V and 6 bases from J, the junction kept 15 bases outside the gene matches. The CDR3 is 16 amino acids. CDR1 and CDR2 from the germline V gene are MNHEY and SVGAGI. This CDR3 is CASRYPGQGREHGYTF. Here the CDR3 DNA reads TGTGCCAGCAGGTACCCCGGACAGGGCCGGGAGCATGGCTACACCTTC.

The chain is built from TRBV5-5 and TRBJ1-2; TRBD1 aligns across 12 bases. The CDR3 totals 16 residues. Trimming took 1 base from V and 1 from J; bases not matched to a gene: 2. Per the germline V gene, CDR1 is SGHKS and CDR2 is YYEKEE (reference sequence). The CDR3 coding sequence is TGTGCCAGCAGCTTGCGGGACAGGGGGCATAACTATGGCTACACCTTC. It yields the protein CASSLRDRGHNYGYTF.

The chain has TRBV5-1 and TRBJ2-3; weak D call: TRBD2 (5 bases). V dropped 1 base and J dropped 0 bases, with 15 bases sitting between them. CDR3 length equals 17 residues. Germline CDR1 SGHRS, CDR2 YFSETQ. The CDR3 DNA sequence: TGCGCCAGCAGCTTGAAGCGTGGAGGCGCTAGCACAGATACGCAGTATTTT. Its translation is CASSLKRGGASTDTQYF.

The sample holds many counts of this clonotype. The V call is TRBV11-2, the J call TRBJ2-7; D perhaps matches TRBD1 (5 bases). The germline V gene encodes CDR1 SGHAT and CDR2 FQNNGV. The CDR3 totals 13 residues. Deletions cut 1 base from V and 3 bases from J, with 7 bases between. In DNA, the CDR3 is TGTGCCAGCAGCTTAGGACAGAGCTACGAGCAGTACTTC. Translating gives CASSLGQSYEQYF.

This clonotype was detected many times. V and J are TRBV19 and TRBJ2-2, with TRBD2 matching 12 bases. The V gene's germline CDR1 is LNHDA and CDR2 SQIVND (reference sequence). V gave up 8 bases and J gave up 5 bases; unmatched junction bases: 6. The CDR3 length is 15 residues. CDR3 amino acids: CASGLLAGGTGELFF. CDR3 sequence (DNA): TGTGCCAGTGGACTACTAGCGGGGGGAACCGGGGAGCTGTTTTTT.

The chain combines TRBV3-1 with TRBJ1-1; perhaps TRBD1 as D (5 bases). Germline CDR1 LGHDT, CDR2 YNNKEL (reference sequence). Trimming shortened V by 0 bases and J by 11 bases, and 19 bases separated the two germline ends. The CDR3 is 15 residues long. CDR3 protein: CASSQDRVEGLRAFF. The CDR3 bases are TGTGCCAGCAGCCAAGATCGAGTGGAGGGGCTGCGGGCTTTCTTT.

This clonotype was counted only a few times. The chain has TRBV4-2 and TRBJ2-1, with TRBD2 matching over 11 bases. J was trimmed by 6 bases and V by 4 bases; bases with no gene match: 5. The germline gives CDR1 LGHNA, CDR2 YNFKEQ. The CDR3 has 15 amino acids. Here the CDR3 DNA reads TGTGCCAGCAGCCCGGGACTAGCGGCGACCAATGAGCAGTTCTTC. Amino acids: CASSPGLAATNEQFF.

This clonotype was counted at least ten times. CDR3 coding DNA: TGTGCCAGCAGTTTAGGCTTGGCAGTTTATCCCTCACCCCTCCACTTT. Translating it yields CASSLGLAVYPSPLHF. The chain employs TRBV28 and TRBJ1-6; no firm D call. CDR3 length: 16 residues. The germline V and J ends were trimmed by 2 bases and 10 bases, with 18 bases remaining between them. Germline V gene lookup returns CDR1 MDHEN and CDR2 SYDVKM. Based on the CDR3 plus reference TRBV28 and TRBJ1-6, the full variable domain is DVKVTQSSRYLVKRTGEKVFLECVQDMDHENMFWYRQDPGLGLRLIYFSYDVKMKEKGDIPEGYSVSREKKERFSLILESASTNQTSMYLCASSLGLAVYPSPLHFGNGTRLTVT.